The source of this T cell receptor beta chain is a study of PD-1 blockade in classical Hodgkin lymphoma. General study findings and limits: As was reported, newly diagnosed patients showed lower baseline TCR diversity than healthy donors did. Excluded were patients who started nivolumab under 1 year after ASCT, a group that had lower diversity.

Only in-frame clones appear in the TCRdb table, and some are missing; sequencing was by immunoSEQ multiplex PCR. The sample has 25,000 to 35,000 clones; 83% are singletons. Trimming took 5 bases from V and 2 from J; bases not matched to a gene: 7. The CDR3 consists of 14 residues. CDR1 is SGHRS and CDR2 is YFSETQ in the germline V gene. On this clone: Its matching antigen is unknown.

Every patient experienced relapse after autologous stem cell transplantation, and brentuximab vedotin exposure varied. V gene TRBV5-1 combines with J gene TRBJ2-7, with 7 positions matching TRBD1. The sequenced sample was peripheral blood mononuclear cells (PBMCs), obtained before the second cycle of nivolumab. This receptor was obtained from a human donor with classical Hodgkin lymphoma. The CDR3 loop reads CASRTSGTAYEQYF. The CDR3 coding sequence is TGCGCCAGCAGGACATCCGGGACAGCCTACGAGCAGTACTTC.